This TCR beta chain was obtained from a study of blood T cell repertoires in COVID-19. Overall study: Italy, Spain and the United States were the sources of the convalescent and acute COVID-19 samples. T cells, B-cell-depleted T cells, or PBMCs provided the cDNA or gDNA that served as material.

Per the study methods: Researchers report that nucleated cell counts were estimated from reference gene primer amplification. Using immunoSEQ multiplex PCR, the repertoire was profiled, and TCRdb retains in-frame clones only, with some absent. V, J and clone size derive from that table, while D and trimming were established from the DNA sequence. Of about 180,000 clones in the sample, 80% to 90% are singletons; the top ten hold roughly 8.7%. Germline CDR1 MDHEN, CDR2 SYDVKM. CDR3 length: 15 residues. V trimming: 3 bases; J trimming: 6 bases; junction bases outside the gene matches: 5. Sequenced input: peripheral blood. This TCR was recovered from a man aged 50-59 years with active or convalescent COVID-19. The chain employs TRBV28 and TRBJ2-1, with 10 nucleotides matching TRBD2. The CDR3 reads CASSFKRGGINEQFF. DNA of the CDR3: TGTGCCAGCAGTTTCAAGCGGGGGGGGATCAATGAGCAGTTCTTC.